The TCR beta chain described here comes from a study of blood T cell repertoires in COVID-19. At the level of the study: From the United States, Italy and Spain came samples of acute and convalescent COVID-19. Sources were T cells, B-cell-depleted T cells, or PBMCs; the material itself was cDNA or gDNA.

Per the original methods: Reference gene primer amplification in the assay estimated nucleated cell counts. Clones were sequenced by immunoSEQ multiplex PCR, and TCRdb holds only the in-frame ones, with some missing. Clone size and V and J calls were adopted from that table, with D and trimming inferred from the DNA. Of some 48,000 clones listed, roughly nine tenths are singletons. The V end was cut by 11 bases, the J end by 4 bases, with 8 bases between. Germline-derived CDR1 and CDR2 are SEHNR and FQNEAQ (reference sequence). The length of the CDR3 is 10 residues. This chain links TRBV7-9 with TRBJ1-2, with D hard to call. The sequenced sample consisted of peripheral blood. The sequence derives from a man aged 70-80 years with acute or convalescent COVID-19. The CDR3 DNA sequence: TGTGCCGTCTATGTCTATGGCTACACCTTC. It encodes CAVYVYGYTF.